One sample yielded the 7 T cell receptor beta chains listed below, sequenced in a study of control samples from healthy donors and cancer patients. The table came from immunoSEQ multiplex PCR; TCRdb's copy has only in-frame clones and leaves some out. The repertoire consists of approximately 120,000 clones, with roughly 84% occurring once and the leading ten covering roughly 1.9%. The specimen was blood. These receptor sequences come from a man between 18 and 35 years old in good health.

This clone was counted a single time. The chain joins TRBV25-1 to TRBJ1-1; D gene uncertain. This CDR3 region has 12 residues. The V gene lost 4 bases and the J gene lost 4 bases, with 7 bases spanning the gap. In germline, CDR1 is MGHDK, CDR2 SYGVNS. CDR3 in amino acids: CASSGGGTEAFF. The CDR3, as DNA: TGTGCCAGCAGTGGGGGTGGCACTGAAGCTTTCTTT.

V gene TRBV6-5 combines with J gene TRBJ2-1, with 8 nucleotides matching TRBD1. Germline CDR1 reads MNHEY; CDR2 reads SVGAGI. This CDR3 comprises 14 residues. V was pared by 6 bases and J by 7 bases, with 8 bases of the junction left unmatched. CDR3 amino acids: CASRHRQGRNEQFF. In nucleotides, the CDR3 is TGTGCCAGCAGACATCGACAGGGGAGGAATGAGCAGTTCTTC.

The chain carries TRBV25-1 and TRBJ2-2, with TRBD2 matching over 8 bases. CDR3 length: 15 residues. Per germline, CDR1 MGHDK and CDR2 SYGVNS. V shed 0 bases, J shed 5 bases, and the junction held 2 bases outside the gene matches. The DNA for the CDR3 is TGTGCCAGCAGTGAATACGGGAGGGAAACCGGGGAGCTGTTTTTT. This sequence encodes CASSEYGRETGELFF. The variable domain in full, with the rest retrieved from reference TRBV25-1 and TRBJ2-2, is EADIYQTPRYLVIGTGKKITLECSQTMGHDKMYWYQQDPGMELHLIHYSYGVNSTEKGDLSSESTVSRIRTEHFPLTLESARPSHTSQYLCASSEYGRETGELFFGEGSRLTVL.

Turning to this clone: Other DNA variants within this sample encode the same CDR3. The V call is TRBV19, the J call TRBJ1-2, with 9 nucleotides matching TRBD1. V trimming: 6 bases; J trimming: 5 bases; junction bases outside the gene matches: 10. The CDR3 sequence is 15 residues long. Germline assignment: CDR1 LNHDA and CDR2 SQIVND (reference sequence). In DNA, the CDR3 is TGTGCCAGTAGCCCCGAACAGGGGGCTAGGTATGGCTACACCTTC. It is translated as CASSPEQGARYGYTF.

This clone was seen only a few times. The chain links TRBV27 to TRBJ1-5; D ambiguous. This CDR3 comprises 14 residues. Deletions cut 3 bases from V and 6 bases from J, with 12 bases between. Germline V lookup: CDR1 MNHEY, CDR2 SMNVEV (reference sequence). In nucleotides, the CDR3 is TGTGCCAGCAGTTTCATGGCCCGGGGTCAGCCCCAGCATTTT. It is translated as CASSFMARGQPQHF.

The rearrangement joins TRBV28 to TRBJ1-1; D not certain. Germline V gene lookup returns CDR1 MDHEN and CDR2 SYDVKM. Trimming stripped 3 bases from V and 6 bases from J, with 11 bases between. The CDR3 spans 13 residues. CDR3 DNA sequence: TGTGCCAGCAGTTTTCCGGAAAGAGCTGAAGCTTTCTTT. Translating it yields CASSFPERAEAFF.

This clone occurred a few times. V and J are TRBV29-1 and TRBJ2-7; 11 nucleotides match TRBD1. The germline V gene encodes CDR1 SQVTM and CDR2 ANQGSEA. The CDR3 is made up of 13 amino acids. Trimming took 6 bases from V and 3 from J; bases not matched to a gene: 4. The CDR3 loop is CSVAGTGGYEQYF. As DNA, the CDR3 is TGCAGCGTCGCCGGGACAGGGGGCTACGAGCAGTACTTC.